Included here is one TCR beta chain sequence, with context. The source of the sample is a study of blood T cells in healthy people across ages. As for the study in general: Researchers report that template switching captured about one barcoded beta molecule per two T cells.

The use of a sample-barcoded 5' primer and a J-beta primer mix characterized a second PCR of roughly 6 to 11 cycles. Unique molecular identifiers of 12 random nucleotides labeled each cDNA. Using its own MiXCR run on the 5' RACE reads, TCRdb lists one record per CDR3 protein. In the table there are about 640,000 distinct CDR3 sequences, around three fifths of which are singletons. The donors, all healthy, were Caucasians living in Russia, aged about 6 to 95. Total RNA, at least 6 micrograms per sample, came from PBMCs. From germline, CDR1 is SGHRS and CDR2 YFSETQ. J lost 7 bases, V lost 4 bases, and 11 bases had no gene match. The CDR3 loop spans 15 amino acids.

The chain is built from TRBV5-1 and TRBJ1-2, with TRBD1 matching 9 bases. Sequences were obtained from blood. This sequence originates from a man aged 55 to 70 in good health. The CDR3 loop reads CASSQRTGETGGYTF. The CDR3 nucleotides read TGCGCCAGCAGCCAAAGGACAGGGGAAACCGGTGGCTACACCTTC.